The 8 T cell receptor beta chains given below trace back to one sample, sequenced in a study of response to subunit inactivated influenza vaccine. TCRdb redid the calling of the RT-PCR reads with MiXCR, one entry per CDR3 protein. Altogether approximately 250,000 distinct CDR3 sequences are present, 12% being singletons, with the ten largest covering 7.5% to 10%. Sequencing was performed on non-naive T cells sorted from PBMCs, taken 14 days before vaccination. The receptors originated from a man aged 50-59 years who received an inactivated influenza vaccine.

This clonotype was seen at least ten times. The chain carries TRBV20-1 and TRBJ1-5, with D unresolved. Germline assignment: CDR1 DFQATT and CDR2 SNEGSKA (reference sequence). With 5 bases removed from V and 5 bases from J, the gap between germline ends came to 22 bases. The CDR3 consists of 16 residues. CDR3 nucleotide sequence: TGCAGTGCTCGTCGAAACGATAGACCCGCAGATCAGCCCCAGCATTTT. Its translation: CSARRNDRPADQPQHF.

J is TRBJ1-1 and V is TRBV6-2 or TRBV6-3; possible D gene TRBD1, 5 bases. There are 16 residues in the CDR3. V lost 1 base and J lost 0, with 12 bases in between. The V gene's germline CDR1 is MNHEY and CDR2 SVGEGT. The CDR3 DNA sequence: TGTGCCAGCAGTTACTTACGGGGGACCTTGAACACTGAAGCTTTCTTT. Its translation is CASSYLRGTLNTEAFF.

This clonotype was found a few times. The chain has TRBV5-1 and TRBJ2-2, with unresolved D. This CDR3 comprises 14 residues. Germline lookup yields CDR1 SGHRS and CDR2 YFSETQ. The V gene lost 1 base and the J gene lost 3 bases, with 7 bases spanning the gap. The CDR3 DNA reads TGCGCCAGCAGCTTGACAGCAGACACCGGGGAGCTGTTTTTT. Translated, it gives CASSLTADTGELFF.

The gene calls are TRBV12-3 or TRBV12-4 and TRBJ2-5, with 14 bases fitting TRBD2. This CDR3 has 17 residues. Trimming removed 4 bases from V and 3 bases from J; junction bases left unmatched: 7. DNA for the CDR3: TGTGCCAGCAGTTCCCGACTAGCGGGGGGGCCGAAAGAGACCCAGTACTTC. Translation: CASSSRLAGGPKETQYF.

The J gene is TRBJ1-1, the V gene TRBV20-1; maybe TRBD1 (6 bases). The CDR3 has 14 residues. Trimming removed 5 bases from V and 4 bases from J, with 17 bases in between. The germline V gene encodes CDR1 DFQATT and CDR2 SNEGSKA (reference sequence). CDR3 in DNA: TGCAGTGCTGCTTTATATCAGGGGCCCACTGAAGCTTTCTTT. Translating it yields CSAALYQGPTEAFF.

The chain carries TRBV7-2 and TRBJ2-7; D unclear. The V end lost 2 bases, the J end lost 0 bases, and 23 bases lay between the germline ends. Per germline, CDR1 SGHTA and CDR2 FQGNSA. The CDR3 is 19 amino acids. The chain's CDR3 is CASSLPGLPRVLSSYEQYF. The CDR3 nucleotides read TGTGCCAGCAGCTTACCGGGCCTACCTAGAGTATTGAGCTCCTACGAGCAGTACTTC.

This clonotype was found a few times. This CDR3 is CASSSASVSGANVLTF. The CDR3 nucleotides are TGTGCCAGCTCATCCGCCTCCGTTTCTGGGGCCAACGTCCTGACTTTC. The chain carries TRBV18 and TRBJ2-6; D unclear. The CDR3 length is 16 residues. The ends were cut back, 5 bases at V and 1 base at J, with 12 bases in the middle. Germline CDR1 is KGHSH and CDR2 is LQKENI.

V gene TRBV7-2 combines with J gene TRBJ2-2, with a weak D call TRBD2 (5 bases). The germline CDR1 and CDR2 sequences are SGHTA and FQGNSA. This CDR3 has 13 residues. V lost 1 base and J lost 9, with 9 bases in between. CDR3 nucleotide sequence: TGTGCCAGCAGCTTAGATACGGGGAGGGAGCTGTTTTTT. Residues: CASSLDTGRELFF.